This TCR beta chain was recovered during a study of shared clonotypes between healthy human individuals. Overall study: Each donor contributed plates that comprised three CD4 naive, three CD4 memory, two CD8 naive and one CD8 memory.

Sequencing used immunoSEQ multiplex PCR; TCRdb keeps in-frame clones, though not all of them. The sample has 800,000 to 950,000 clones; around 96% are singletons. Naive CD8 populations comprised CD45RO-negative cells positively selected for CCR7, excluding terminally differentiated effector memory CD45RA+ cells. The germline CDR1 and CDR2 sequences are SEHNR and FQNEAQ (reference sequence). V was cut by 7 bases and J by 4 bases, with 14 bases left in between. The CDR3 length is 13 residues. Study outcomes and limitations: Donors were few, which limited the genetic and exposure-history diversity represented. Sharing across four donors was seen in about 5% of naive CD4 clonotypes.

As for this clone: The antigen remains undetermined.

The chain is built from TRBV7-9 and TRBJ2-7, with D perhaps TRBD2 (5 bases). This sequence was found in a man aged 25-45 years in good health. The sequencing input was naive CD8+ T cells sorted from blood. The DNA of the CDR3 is TGTGCCAGCAACCCTACGACGGGGTACGAGCAGTACTTC. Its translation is CASNPTTGYEQYF.